The 16 T cell receptor beta chains below were found in one sample sequenced in a study of shared clonotypes between healthy human individuals. The naive CD8 subset, CD45RO-negative cells positively selected for CCR7, excluded terminally differentiated effector memory CD45RA+ cells. Sequenced by immunoSEQ multiplex PCR; TCRdb stores in-frame clones only, minus some. The table includes roughly 1,800,000 clones, around 96% detected once. Material for sequencing was naive CD8+ T cells sorted from blood. All receptors derive from a man aged 18 to 30 in good health.

The V gene is TRBV4-3, the J gene TRBJ2-1; tentative D call: TRBD2 (6 bases). Germline loops: CDR1 LGHNA, CDR2 YSLEER. Trimming removed 1 base from V and 9 bases from J, with 10 bases in between. The CDR3 sequence is 13 residues long. CDR3 in amino acids: CASSQGLGGEQFF. The CDR3, as DNA: TGCGCCAGCAGCCAAGGCTTGGGGGGTGAGCAGTTCTTC.

This sequence joins TRBV6-5 and TRBJ1-6; no reliable D call. Per the germline V gene, CDR1 is MNHEY and CDR2 is SVGAGI. The V and J ends lost 0 bases and 10 bases respectively, with 13 bases between them. The CDR3 sequence is 15 residues long. The DNA of the CDR3 is TGTGCCAGCAGTTACTCGACCGGGTCCGGGTCACCCCTCCACTTT. It codes for CASSYSTGSGSPLHF.

The gene calls are TRBV7-8 and TRBJ2-3; tentatively, D is TRBD2 (6 bases). Germline-derived CDR1 and CDR2 are SGHVS and FQNEAQ. The CDR3 runs 15 residues. V lost 5 bases and J lost 4, with 16 bases in between. The DNA of the CDR3 is TGTGCCAGCAGCGAGGGCGGGGCTCTGGCAGATACGCAGTATTTT. Amino acid sequence: CASSEGGALADTQYF.

The chain is built from TRBV11-2 and TRBJ2-5; D is ambiguous. Germline V gene sequence: CDR1 SGHAT, CDR2 FQNNGV. This CDR3 comprises 16 residues. V lost 3 bases and J 0 bases, leaving 14 bases between the germline ends. The DNA for the CDR3 is TGTGCCAGCAGCTTCCGGCACCCAGATAACCAAGAGACCCAGTACTTC. Its translation is CASSFRHPDNQETQYF.

The rearrangement joins TRBV29-1 to TRBJ2-7; 10 bases are a match to TRBD2. The J segment lost 0 bases and the V segment lost 2 bases, leaving 4 bases of the junction unmatched. The germline CDR1 and CDR2 sequences are SQVTM and ANQGSEA. This CDR3 is built from 15 residues. This CDR3 is CSVELAGDTSYEQYF. The DNA of the CDR3 is TGCAGCGTTGAACTAGCGGGGGACACCTCCTACGAGCAGTACTTC.

CDR3 protein: CASSLFRTSGSTDTQYF. CDR3 DNA: TGTGCCAGCAGCTTGTTCAGGACTAGCGGTAGCACAGATACGCAGTATTTT. This chain joins TRBV5-5 and TRBJ2-3; 10 bases fit TRBD2. Looked up from germline, CDR1 is SGHKS and CDR2 is YYEKEE (reference sequence). This CDR3 spans 17 amino acids. The junction had 5 bases not matched to a gene; V was cut back by 1 base and J by 0 bases.

The chain uses TRBV19 and TRBJ2-1; TRBD2 agrees at 10 bases. The CDR3 has 15 residues. Per the germline V gene, CDR1 is LNHDA and CDR2 is SQIVND (reference sequence). Trimming at V came to 3 bases and at J to 7 bases, leaving 6 bases not matched to a gene. The CDR3 bases are TGTGCCAGTAGTATTAGAGCGGGGGGGCTTAATGAGCAGTTCTTC. Translated, it gives CASSIRAGGLNEQFF.

This clone was detected only a few times. In the same sample, other DNA sequences code for this CDR3. The V gene is TRBV5-1, the J gene TRBJ2-1, with TRBD2 identical over 9 bases. The CDR3 covers 15 residues. J gave up 2 bases and V 4 bases, and 4 bases lay outside the gene matches. CDR1 is SGHRS and CDR2 is YFSETQ in the germline V gene. The CDR3 region is CASSLSGSPYNEQFF. CDR3 DNA sequence: TGCGCCAGCAGCCTTAGCGGGAGCCCCTACAATGAGCAGTTCTTC. The variable domain in full, completed from reference TRBV5-1 and TRBJ2-1, reads KAGVTQTPRYLIKTRGQQVTLSCSPISGHRSVSWYQQTPGQGLQFLFEYFSETQRNKGNFPGRFSGRQFSNSRSEMNVSTLELGDSALYLCASSLSGSPYNEQFFGPGTRLTVL.

This chain links TRBV6-5 with TRBJ1-2, with 7 bases identical to TRBD1. Trimming took 5 bases from V and 2 from J; bases not matched to a gene: 2. The V gene's germline CDR1 is MNHEY and CDR2 SVGAGI. The CDR3 runs 13 residues. CDR3 sequence reads: CASSGDSNYGYTF. CDR3 nucleotide sequence: TGTGCCAGCAGTGGGGACAGCAACTATGGCTACACCTTC.

This chain uses TRBV27 with TRBJ2-7; D could derive from TRBD1 or TRBD2 (6 bases each). The CDR3 extends over 16 amino acids. V was shortened by 6 bases and J by 2 bases, with 20 bases between the two germline ends. Looked up from germline, CDR1 is MNHEY and CDR2 is SMNVEV (reference sequence). The CDR3: CASSQSRGTLTYEQYF. CDR3 DNA sequence: TGTGCCAGCAGCCAAAGCCGCGGGACACTAACCTACGAGCAGTACTTC.

In its sample, this clone was seen once. The chain is built from TRBV6-6 and TRBJ2-7, with D unclear. V was pared by 0 bases and J by 5 bases, with 14 bases between. Germline V gene lookup returns CDR1 MNHNY and CDR2 SVGAGI (reference sequence). This CDR3 contains 15 residues. CDR3 amino acids: CASSYSKGGVDEQYF. The CDR3 DNA reads TGTGCCAGCAGTTACTCGAAAGGCGGAGTCGACGAGCAGTACTTC.

Points on this clone: This specimen includes other DNA sequences encoding the same CDR3. The chain has TRBV5-6 and TRBJ2-7; D ambiguous. Trimming stripped 0 bases from V and 0 bases from J, with 7 bases between. CDR3 size: 14 residues. Germline CDR1 and CDR2: SGHDT and YYEEEE. The CDR3 coding sequence is TGTGCCAGCAGCTTGGGTAGTAACTCCTACGAGCAGTACTTC. This gives the protein CASSLGSNSYEQYF.

The chain joins TRBV28 to TRBJ2-7, with D perhaps matching TRBD1 (5 bases). Looked up from germline, CDR1 is MDHEN and CDR2 is SYDVKM. CDR3 length: 12 amino acids. The ends were cut back, 11 bases at V and 3 bases at J, with 14 bases in the middle. CDR3 amino acids: CAPRTPGYEQYF. In nucleotides, the CDR3 is TGTGCCCCCCGGACACCCGGCTACGAGCAGTACTTC.

Remarks on this clone: Within the sample, other DNA sequences also encode this same CDR3. CDR3 loop: CASSITGAGELFF. The CDR3 DNA sequence: TGTGCCAGTAGTATAACGGGTGCCGGGGAGCTGTTTTTT. The chain is built from TRBV19 and TRBJ2-2; D uncertain. This CDR3 has 13 amino acids. The ends were cut back, 2 bases at V and 6 bases at J, with 7 bases in the middle. CDR1 is LNHDA, CDR2 SQIVND, per germline (reference sequence).

V gene TRBV28 combines with J gene TRBJ1-2; 9 bases align to TRBD1. Germline V gene lookup returns CDR1 MDHEN and CDR2 SYDVKM. V lost 5 bases, J lost 4 bases, and 17 bases stayed unmatched. The CDR3 is made up of 18 amino acids. CDR3 coding DNA: TGTGCCAGCAGTCATTGGACAGGGGAGAACCCACCTGGCTATGGCTACACCTTC. This translates into CASSHWTGENPPGYGYTF.

This rearrangement joins TRBV19 to TRBJ1-1; maybe TRBD1 (6 bases). This CDR3 contains 15 residues. CDR1 and CDR2 from the germline V gene are LNHDA and SQIVND (reference sequence). Trimming removed 3 bases from V and 1 base from J, with 12 bases in between. CDR3 region: CASSISLTGNTEAFF. In nucleotides, the CDR3 is TGTGCCAGTAGTATTTCGCTGACAGGGAACACTGAAGCTTTCTTT. Full variable domain (outside the CDR3, taken from reference TRBV19 and TRBJ1-1): DGGITQSPKYLFRKEGQNVTLSCEQNLNHDAMYWYRQDPGQGLRLIYYSQIVNDFQKGDIAEGYSVSREKKESFPLTVTSAQKNPTAFYLCASSISLTGNTEAFFGQGTRLTVV.